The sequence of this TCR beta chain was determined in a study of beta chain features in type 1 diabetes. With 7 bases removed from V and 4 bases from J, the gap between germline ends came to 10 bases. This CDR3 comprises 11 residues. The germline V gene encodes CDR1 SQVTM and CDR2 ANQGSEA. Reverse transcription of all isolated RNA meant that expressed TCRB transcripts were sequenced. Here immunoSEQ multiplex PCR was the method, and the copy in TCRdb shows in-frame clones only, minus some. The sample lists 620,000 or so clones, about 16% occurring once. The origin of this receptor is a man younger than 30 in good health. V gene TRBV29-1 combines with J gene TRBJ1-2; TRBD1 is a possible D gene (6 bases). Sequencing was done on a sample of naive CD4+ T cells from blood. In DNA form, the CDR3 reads TGCAGCGGATTCAGGGGCTATGGCTACACCTTC. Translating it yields CSGFRGYGYTF.